There are a few counts of the clone carrying this TCR beta chain. The V end lost 1 base, the J end lost 6 bases, and 11 bases lay between the germline ends. Looked up from germline, CDR1 is MNHEY and CDR2 is SVGAGI. This CDR3 region has 14 residues. A single record per CDR3 protein comes from TCRdb applying MiXCR to the PCR reads. The sample yields tens of thousands of distinct CDR3 sequences, around a quarter seen once. The record originates from a study of molecular identifiers for immune sequencing clone quantification. Sequencing was done on a sample of naive CD8+ T cells from blood, with Jurkat cell RNA spiked in. The subset is: FACS-sorted CD8+CD4-CCR7+CD45RA+ naive T cells. The source of this sequence is a human donor in good health. Some libraries in this study had Jurkat cell RNA spiked in. This chain connects TRBV6-5 to TRBJ2-3; D is possibly TRBD2 (6 bases). The chain's CDR3 is CASSYLTEGDTQYF. The CDR3 DNA reads as TGTGCCAGCAGTTACTTGACGGAGGGGGATACGCAGTATTTT.